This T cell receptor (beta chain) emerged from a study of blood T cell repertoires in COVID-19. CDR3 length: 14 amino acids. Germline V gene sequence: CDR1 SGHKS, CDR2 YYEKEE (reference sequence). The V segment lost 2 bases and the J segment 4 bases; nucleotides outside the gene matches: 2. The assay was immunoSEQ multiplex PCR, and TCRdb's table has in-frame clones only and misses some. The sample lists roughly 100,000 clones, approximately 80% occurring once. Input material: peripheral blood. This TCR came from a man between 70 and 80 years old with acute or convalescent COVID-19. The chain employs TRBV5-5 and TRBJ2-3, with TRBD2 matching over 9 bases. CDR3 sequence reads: CASSLIAGADTQYF. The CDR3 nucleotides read TGTGCCAGCAGCTTAATAGCGGGGGCAGATACGCAGTATTTT.